Below, 6 T cell receptor beta chains from the same sample are listed, as sequenced in a study of CD8 T cells in Susac syndrome. RNA in amounts of roughly 0.5 to 1 ug was reverse transcribed with random hexamers. TCRdb called the immunoSEQ multiplex PCR reads again in MiXCR, with one record for every CDR3 protein. The sample has about 70,000 distinct CDR3 sequences, 95% seen once. Material: CD8+ T cells from PBMCs. All receptors come from a human donor in good health.

The chain uses TRBV7-9 and TRBJ1-6; D unresolved. Germline assignment: CDR1 SEHNR and CDR2 FQNEAQ (reference sequence). Trimming left V 5 bases short and J 7 bases short, with 21 bases between. This CDR3 has 17 amino acids. The CDR3 sequence: CASSPPRSGEGNSPLHF. CDR3 in DNA: TGTGCCAGCAGCCCCCCCCGATCAGGTGAAGGGAATTCACCCCTCCACTTT.

The rearrangement joins TRBV28 to TRBJ2-1; the D is unclear. The V gene lost 6 bases and the J gene lost 4 bases, with 13 bases spanning the gap. There are 14 residues in the CDR3. Germline-derived CDR1 and CDR2 are MDHEN and SYDVKM. The CDR3 region has the DNA TGTGCCAGCAGGCCTATCGGAGCATACAATGAGCAGTTCTTC. Residues: CASRPIGAYNEQFF.

The rearrangement uses TRBV4-1 and TRBJ2-2; D uncertain. Germline lookup yields CDR1 MGHRA and CDR2 YSYEKL. V was clipped by 4 bases and J by 5 bases, with 11 bases between them. There are 14 residues in the CDR3. The CDR3 DNA follows: TGCGCCAGCAGCCCAATCCTAGTGACCGGGGAGCTGTTTTTT. This translates into CASSPILVTGELFF.

This sequence joins TRBV23-1 and TRBJ1-5; D is undetermined. TRBV23-1 is known as an ORF, though its function is uncertain. Between the trimmed V and J ends, which lost 3 bases and 0 bases, there was a span of 12 bases. This CDR3 has 16 amino acids. The CDR3 is CASSQGRAHSNQPQHF. CDR3 coding DNA: TGCGCCAGCAGTCAGGGTAGGGCTCATAGCAATCAGCCCCAGCATTTT.

The sample holds a few counts of this clonotype. V usage is TRBV7-9 and J usage is TRBJ2-3, with unresolved D. Germline CDR1 and CDR2: SEHNR and FQNEAQ (reference sequence). The ends were cut back, 1 base at V and 2 bases at J, with 10 bases in the middle. This CDR3 has 15 residues. The CDR3 region is CASSLVSHPTDTQYF. The CDR3, as DNA: TGTGCCAGCAGCTTAGTGTCTCACCCCACAGATACGCAGTATTTT.

Details on this clonotype: At one end the junction does not follow the germline gene, possibly because of a read error. The rearrangement links TRBV5-8 to TRBJ2-1; TRBD1 matches at 9 bases. Germline loops: CDR1 SGHTS, CDR2 YDEGEE. CDR3 length: 14 amino acids. CDR3 protein: CASSYGQGTNGQFF. DNA for the CDR3: TGTGCCAGCAGCTACGGACAGGGGACTAATGGGCAGTTCTTC.